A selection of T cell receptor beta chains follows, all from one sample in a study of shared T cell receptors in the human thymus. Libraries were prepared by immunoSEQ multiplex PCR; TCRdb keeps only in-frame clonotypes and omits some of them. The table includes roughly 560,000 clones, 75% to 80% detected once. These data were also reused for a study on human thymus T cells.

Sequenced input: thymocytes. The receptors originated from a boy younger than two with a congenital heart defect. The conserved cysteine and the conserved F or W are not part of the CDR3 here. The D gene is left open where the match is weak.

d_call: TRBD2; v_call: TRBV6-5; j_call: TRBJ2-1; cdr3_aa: ASSLTSGSSYNEQF
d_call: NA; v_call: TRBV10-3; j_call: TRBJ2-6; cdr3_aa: ATSAAGANVLT
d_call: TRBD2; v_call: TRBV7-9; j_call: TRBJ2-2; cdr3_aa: ASSCKTSGREESTGELF
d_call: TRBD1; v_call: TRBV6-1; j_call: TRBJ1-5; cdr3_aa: ASSETGVNQPQH
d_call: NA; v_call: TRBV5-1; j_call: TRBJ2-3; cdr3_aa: ASSLGQLPDTQY
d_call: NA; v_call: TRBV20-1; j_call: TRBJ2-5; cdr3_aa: STVPGRTQY
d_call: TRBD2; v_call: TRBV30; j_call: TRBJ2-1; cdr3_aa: AWGTGGTWTSGSEQF
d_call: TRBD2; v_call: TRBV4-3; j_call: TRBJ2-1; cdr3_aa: ASSHEADLAAAYNEQF
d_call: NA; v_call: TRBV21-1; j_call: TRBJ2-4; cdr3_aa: ASSKEGVERIVIAKNIQY
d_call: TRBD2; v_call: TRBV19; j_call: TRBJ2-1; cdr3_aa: ASTKVLASGNLDEQF
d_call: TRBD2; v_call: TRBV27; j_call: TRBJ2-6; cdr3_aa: ASTPGLADSGANVLT
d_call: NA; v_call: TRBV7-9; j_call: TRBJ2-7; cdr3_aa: ASSLRGCEQY
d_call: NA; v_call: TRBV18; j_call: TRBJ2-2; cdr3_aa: ASSPPTNTGELF
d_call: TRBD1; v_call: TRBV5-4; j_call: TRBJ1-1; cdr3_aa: ASSWDSNEAF
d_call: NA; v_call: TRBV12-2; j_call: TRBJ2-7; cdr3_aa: ASRFRTGGAYEQY
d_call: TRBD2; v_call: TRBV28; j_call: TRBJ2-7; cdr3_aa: ASTPSAGVNDEQY
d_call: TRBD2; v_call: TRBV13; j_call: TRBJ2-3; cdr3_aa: ASSLVTSGEADTQY